This T cell receptor (beta chain) was recovered during a study of post-analysis software for immune sequencing data. Broader study findings: Strong co-clustering by F measure was evident for samples that had been prepared in the same batch. Versus controls, multiple sclerosis patients showed significantly lower diversity (normalized Chao1). Four or five TRBV segments, TRBV5-6, TRBV5-1 and TRBV20-1 among them, were found more frequent in patients than controls.

To note about this clonotype: Antigen unknown.

The TCR beta cDNA libraries contained unique molecular identifiers. TCRdb recomputed calls from the PCR reads with MiXCR, one row per CDR3 protein. The data show a few hundred thousand distinct CDR3 sequences, roughly 45% seen once. This CDR3 comprises 16 residues. Germline lookup yields CDR1 DFQATT and CDR2 SNEGSKA (reference sequence). Trimming pared 2 bases from V and 0 bases from J, leaving 14 bases between. Sample: blood. The receptor's source is a girl between 5 and 17 years old with multiple sclerosis. The chain has TRBV20-1 and TRBJ2-1; D might be TRBD1 or TRBD2, each matching 7 bases. The CDR3 sequence: CSARRRGGSSYNEQFF. CDR3 DNA sequence: TGCAGTGCTAGACGCAGGGGGGGAAGCTCCTACAATGAGCAGTTCTTC.